This TCR beta chain came from a study of cytomegalovirus exposure and HLA in healthy donors. Study-level background: A prior study identified just under 120 million unique TCR beta sequences from about 179 million T cells. Regarding the study as a whole: The availability of immune exposure information extended only to CMV serostatus. Being indistinguishable, some V segments were excluded, TRBV6-2 and TRBV6-3 among them.

Germline CDR1 reads SNHLY; CDR2 reads FYNNEI. The CDR3 is 16 amino acids. The V and J ends lost 1 base and 4 bases respectively, with 17 bases between them. 13 Jbeta primers and 60 Vbeta primers were used for the PCR. Profiled with immunoSEQ multiplex PCR; TCRdb holds only in-frame clones, not every one. The sample contains about 150,000 clones, 80% to 90% of which appear only once. About this clone itself: The antigen is undetermined.

The sample was PBMCs. This TCR came from a young woman in good health and CMV-seronegative. The chain is built from TRBV2 and TRBJ2-7; TRBD2 might be the D (5 bases). This chain's CDR3 is CASSEGKVLVVYEQYF. The CDR3 DNA reads TGTGCCAGCAGTGAAGGAAAGGTACTAGTGGTGTACGAGCAGTACTTC.